A single T cell receptor (beta chain) is shown here with its context. The data originate from a study of T cell changes during pregnancy in multiple sclerosis. The table came from immunoSEQ multiplex PCR; TCRdb's copy has only in-frame clones and leaves some out. The data show some 97,000 clones, 85% to 95% seen once. The CDR3 covers 16 residues. Deletions cut 2 bases from V and 0 bases from J, with 8 bases between. Germline CDR1 MNHEY, CDR2 SMNVEV (reference sequence). The sequences come from peripheral blood, collected in the second trimester of pregnancy. The chain links TRBV27 to TRBJ2-6; tentative D call: TRBD2 (5 bases). The sequence was obtained from a female donor with multiple sclerosis, enrolled in a pregnancy study. The CDR3 DNA follows: TGTGCCAGCAGTTTAAGGAGGCCCTCTGGGGCCAACGTCCTGACTTTC. Encoded protein: CASSLRRPSGANVLTF. Full variable domain (outside the CDR3, taken from reference TRBV27 and TRBJ2-6): EAQVTQNPRYLITVTGKKLTVTCSQNMNHEYMSWYRQDPGLGLRQIYYSMNVEVTDKGDVPEGYKVSRKEKRNFPLILESPSPNQTSLYFCASSLRRPSGANVLTFGAGSRLTVL.